This T cell receptor beta chain was observed in a study of cytomegalovirus exposure and HLA in healthy donors. This clone was observed a handful of times. This PCR relied on a set of 60 Vbeta primers and 13 Jbeta primers. Only in-frame clones appear in the TCRdb table, and some are missing; sequencing was by immunoSEQ multiplex PCR. The sample contains under 200,000 clones, around 84% of which appear only once. Germline CDR1 SGHAT, CDR2 FQDESV (reference sequence). The CDR3 is 13 amino acids. V was trimmed by 8 bases and J by 4 bases, leaving 14 bases between them. Material: PBMCs. The origin of this receptor is a man over 45 in good health and CMV-seropositive. The rearrangement joins TRBV11-1 to TRBJ2-5; TRBD2 might be the D (5 bases). CDR3 DNA sequence: TGTGCCAGCCGCGAGGGCCCTTCAGAGACCCAGTACTTC. Translated: CASREGPSETQYF.